This T cell receptor (beta chain) was identified in a study of shared clonotypes between healthy human individuals. Study summary: Each donor had three CD4 naive, three CD4 memory, two CD8 naive and one CD8 memory plate. Overall study results and limits: The small donor group covered limited genetic and exposure diversity.

Assay: immunoSEQ multiplex PCR; the TCRdb copy retains only in-frame clones and omits some. Of tens of thousands of clones in the sample, about 64% were seen once. Each of the donors was a healthy adult who was HIV-negative and had not had a recent acute infection or vaccination. Only a few counts were recorded for this clone. Its antigen remains unidentified. Unmatched junction bases numbered 4, after V lost 7 bases and J lost 5 bases. The V gene's germline CDR1 is MNHEY and CDR2 SVGAGI. CDR3 size: 14 residues. The sequence was obtained from a man aged 30 to 39 in good health. The sequencing sample was made of memory CD8+ T cells sorted from blood. Subset in this sample: CD45RO+ cells pooled with CCR7-negative TemRA cells. V and J are TRBV6-5 and TRBJ2-2, with 10 bases that match TRBD2. The CDR3 protein is CASTLAGDTGELFF. CDR3 DNA sequence: TGTGCCAGCACGCTAGCGGGAGATACCGGGGAGCTGTTTTTT.